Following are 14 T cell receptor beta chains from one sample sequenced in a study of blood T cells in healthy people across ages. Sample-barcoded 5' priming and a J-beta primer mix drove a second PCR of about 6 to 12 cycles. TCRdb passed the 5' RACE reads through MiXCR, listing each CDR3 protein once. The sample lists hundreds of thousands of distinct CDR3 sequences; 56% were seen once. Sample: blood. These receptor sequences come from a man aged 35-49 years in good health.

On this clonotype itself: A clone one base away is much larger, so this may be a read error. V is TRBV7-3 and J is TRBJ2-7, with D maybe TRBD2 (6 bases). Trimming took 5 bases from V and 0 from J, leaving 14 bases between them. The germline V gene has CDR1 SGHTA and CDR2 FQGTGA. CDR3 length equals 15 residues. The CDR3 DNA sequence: TGTGCCAGCAGCCTAGCGCGAGGACACTCCTACGAGCAGTACTTC. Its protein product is CASSLARGHSYEQYF.

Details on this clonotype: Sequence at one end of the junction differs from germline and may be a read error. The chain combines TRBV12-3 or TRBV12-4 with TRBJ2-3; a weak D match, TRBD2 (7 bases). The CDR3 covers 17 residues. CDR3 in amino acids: CASSFRGARRLGDMQYF. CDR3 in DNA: TGTGCCAGCAGTTTTCGGGGGGCCAGAAGGTTGGGAGATATGCAGTATTTT.

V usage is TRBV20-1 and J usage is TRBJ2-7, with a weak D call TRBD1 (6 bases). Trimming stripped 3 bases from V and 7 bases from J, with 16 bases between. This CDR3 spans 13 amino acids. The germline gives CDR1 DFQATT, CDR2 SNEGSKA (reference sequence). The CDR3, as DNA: TGCAGTGCTAGCTCGGACAGTAACAATGAGCAGTACTTC. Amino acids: CSASSDSNNEQYF.

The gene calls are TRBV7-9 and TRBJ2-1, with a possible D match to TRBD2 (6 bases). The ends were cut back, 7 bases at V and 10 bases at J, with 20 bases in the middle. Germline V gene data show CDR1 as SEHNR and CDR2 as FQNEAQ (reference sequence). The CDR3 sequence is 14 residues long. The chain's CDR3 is CASTLGTLVDEQFF. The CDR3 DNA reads TGTGCCAGCACTTTAGGGACTCTAGTAGACGAGCAGTTCTTC.

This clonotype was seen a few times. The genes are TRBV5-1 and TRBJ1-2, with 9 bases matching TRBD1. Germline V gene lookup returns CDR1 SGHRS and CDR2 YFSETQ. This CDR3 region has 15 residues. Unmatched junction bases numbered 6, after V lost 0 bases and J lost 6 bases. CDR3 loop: CASSLGPGQGHGYTF. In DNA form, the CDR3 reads TGCGCCAGCAGCTTGGGCCCGGGACAGGGACATGGCTACACCTTC. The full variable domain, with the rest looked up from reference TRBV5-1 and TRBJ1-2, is KAGVTQTPRYLIKTRGQQVTLSCSPISGHRSVSWYQQTPGQGLQFLFEYFSETQRNKGNFPGRFSGRQFSNSRSEMNVSTLELGDSALYLCASSLGPGQGHGYTFGSGTRLTVV.

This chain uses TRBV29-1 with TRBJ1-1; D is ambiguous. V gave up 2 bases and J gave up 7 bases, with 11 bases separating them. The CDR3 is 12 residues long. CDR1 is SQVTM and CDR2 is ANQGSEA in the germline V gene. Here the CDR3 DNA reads TGCAGCGTTGAACCCTTTACCCATGAAGCTTTCTTT. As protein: CSVEPFTHEAFF.

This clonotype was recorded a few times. In DNA form, the CDR3 reads TGTGCCAGCAGCTTAAATCTCCCTAACAGGGGAGAGGGCTACACCTTC. Protein: CASSLNLPNRGEGYTF. The V gene is TRBV7-9, the J gene TRBJ1-2; TRBD1 agrees at 7 bases. The CDR3 spans 16 residues. CDR1 is SEHNR, CDR2 FQNEAQ, per germline (reference sequence). V was clipped by 2 bases and J by 8 bases; unmatched bases: 14.

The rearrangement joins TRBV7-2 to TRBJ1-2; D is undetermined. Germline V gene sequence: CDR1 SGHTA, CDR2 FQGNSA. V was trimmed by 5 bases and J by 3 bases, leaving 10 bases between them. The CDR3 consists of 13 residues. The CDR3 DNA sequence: TGTGCCAGCAGCCTCGACCGGTACTATGGCTACACCTTC. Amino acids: CASSLDRYYGYTF.

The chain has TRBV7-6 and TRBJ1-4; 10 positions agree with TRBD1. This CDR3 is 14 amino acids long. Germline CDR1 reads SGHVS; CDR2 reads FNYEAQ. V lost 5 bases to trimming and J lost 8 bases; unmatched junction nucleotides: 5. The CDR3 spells CASSGTGVSEKLFF. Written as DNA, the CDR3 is TGTGCCAGCAGCGGGACAGGGGTTTCAGAAAAACTGTTTTTT.

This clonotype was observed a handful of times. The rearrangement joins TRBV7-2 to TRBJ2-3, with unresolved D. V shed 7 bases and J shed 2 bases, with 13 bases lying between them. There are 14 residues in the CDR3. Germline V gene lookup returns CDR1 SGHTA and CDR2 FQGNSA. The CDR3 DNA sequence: TGTGCCAGCATTCCAGCGAGAACCACAGATACGCAGTATTTT. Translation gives CASIPARTTDTQYF. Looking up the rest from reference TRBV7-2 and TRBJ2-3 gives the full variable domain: GAGVSQSPSNKVTEKGKDVELRCDPISGHTALYWYRQSLGQGLEFLIYFQGNSAPDKSGLPSDRFSAERTGGSVSTLTIQRTQQEDSAVYLCASIPARTTDTQYFGPGTRLTVL.

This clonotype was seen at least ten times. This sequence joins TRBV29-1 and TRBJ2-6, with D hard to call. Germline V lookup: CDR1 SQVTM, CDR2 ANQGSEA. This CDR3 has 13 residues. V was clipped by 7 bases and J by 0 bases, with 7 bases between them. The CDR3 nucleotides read TGCAGCGCTGCACCCTCTGGGGCCAACGTCCTGACTTTC. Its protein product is CSAAPSGANVLTF.

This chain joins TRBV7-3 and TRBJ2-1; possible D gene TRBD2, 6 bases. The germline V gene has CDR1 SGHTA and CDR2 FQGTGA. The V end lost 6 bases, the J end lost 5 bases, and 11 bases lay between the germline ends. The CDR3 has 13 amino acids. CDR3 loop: CASSLAVNNEQFF. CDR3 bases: TGTGCCAGCAGTTTAGCGGTAAACAATGAGCAGTTCTTC.

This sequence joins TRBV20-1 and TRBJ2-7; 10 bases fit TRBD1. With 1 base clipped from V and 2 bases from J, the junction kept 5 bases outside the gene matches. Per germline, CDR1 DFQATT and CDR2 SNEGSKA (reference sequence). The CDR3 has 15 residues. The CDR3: CSARVPGQGPYEQYF. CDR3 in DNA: TGCAGTGCTAGAGTTCCGGGACAGGGGCCCTACGAGCAGTACTTC.

DNA of the CDR3: TGTGCCAGCAGTCCCAGGGTCTATGGCTACACCTTC. This encodes CASSPRVYGYTF. V usage is TRBV12-3 or TRBV12-4 and J usage is TRBJ1-2; a possible D gene is TRBD1 (5 bases). The CDR3 totals 12 residues. Trimming took off 5 bases at V and 4 bases at J, with 8 bases between the two ends.